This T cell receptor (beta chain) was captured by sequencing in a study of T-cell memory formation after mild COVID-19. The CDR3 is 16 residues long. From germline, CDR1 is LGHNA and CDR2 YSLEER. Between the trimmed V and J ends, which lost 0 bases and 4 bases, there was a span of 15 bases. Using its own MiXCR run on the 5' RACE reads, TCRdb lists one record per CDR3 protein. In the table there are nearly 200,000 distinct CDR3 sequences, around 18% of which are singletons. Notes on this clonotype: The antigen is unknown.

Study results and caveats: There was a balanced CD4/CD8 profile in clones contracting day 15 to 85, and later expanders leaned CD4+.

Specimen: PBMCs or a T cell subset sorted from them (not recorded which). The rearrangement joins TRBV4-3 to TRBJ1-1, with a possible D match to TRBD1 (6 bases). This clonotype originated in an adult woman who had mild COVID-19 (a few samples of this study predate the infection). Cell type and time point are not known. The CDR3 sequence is CASSQDLTGSGTEAFF. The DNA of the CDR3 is TGCGCCAGCAGCCAAGATCTTACAGGGAGTGGCACTGAAGCTTTCTTT.